The TCR beta chain under discussion was sequenced for a study of blood T cells in healthy people across ages. A second PCR of roughly 7 to 11 cycles used a sample-barcoded 5' primer and a J-beta primer mix. MiXCR was run by TCRdb on the 5' RACE reads, yielding one entry per CDR3 protein. The sample yields 1.8 million or so distinct CDR3 sequences, about two fifths seen once. Regarding this clonotype: Its antigen is unknown.

Study outcomes and limitations: Roughly linear declines in TCR beta diversity per million T cells occurred with age.

V lost 2 bases and J 3 bases, leaving 8 bases between the germline ends. The CDR3 covers 14 residues. Germline V lookup: CDR1 MDHEN, CDR2 SYDVKM. Specimen: blood. This TCR came from a human donor in good health. This rearrangement joins TRBV28 to TRBJ2-1; D is unclear. The CDR3 here is CASSLARHYNEQFF. DNA of the CDR3: TGTGCCAGCAGTTTAGCGCGACACTACAATGAGCAGTTCTTC.